Listed here are 24 T cell receptor beta chains from one sample, sequenced in a study of blood T cell repertoires in COVID-19. This table comes from immunoSEQ multiplex PCR, and its TCRdb copy is limited to in-frame clones, with some not included. This sample has 60,000 or so clones, with about 90% found just once. Source material: peripheral blood. The source of these receptors is a man aged 60 to 69 with acute or convalescent COVID-19.

The genes are TRBV6-5 and TRBJ1-5, with 10 nucleotides matching TRBD1. CDR1 is MNHEY and CDR2 is SVGAGI in the germline V gene. The CDR3 runs to 14 residues. The junction had 9 bases not matched to a gene; V was cut back by 8 bases and J by 8 bases. The chain's CDR3 is CASSGQGWGEPQHF. CDR3 DNA sequence: TGTGCCAGCTCGGGACAGGGGTGGGGAGAGCCCCAGCATTTT.

The V gene is TRBV7-9, the J gene TRBJ2-4; D gene uncertain. The V end lost 3 bases, the J end lost 2 bases, and 5 bases lay between the germline ends. Germline CDR1 SEHNR, CDR2 FQNEAQ (reference sequence). There are 13 residues in the CDR3. In DNA form, the CDR3 reads TGTGCCAGCAGCTTTCTTCCCAAAAACATTCAGTACTTC. Translation gives CASSFLPKNIQYF.

J is TRBJ2-1 and V is TRBV2, with 7 bases matching TRBD2. This CDR3 region has 14 residues. CDR1 and CDR2 (germline): SNHLY, FYNNEI. V dropped 5 bases and J dropped 12; count of bases not matched to a gene: 13. CDR3 protein: CASSYGGGNDGQFF. CDR3 nucleotides: TGTGCCAGCAGTTATGGGGGGGGTAATGATGGGCAGTTCTTC.

Turning to this clone: An end of the junction does not agree with germline; a read error may underlie this. The rearrangement links TRBV3-1 (or the pseudogene TRBV3-2) to TRBJ1-1; no clear D gene. Germline V CDR1 and CDR2: LGHDT, YNNKEL (reference sequence). The CDR3 extends over 14 amino acids. CDR3 sequence reads: CASSQGLGRTEAFF. The DNA of the CDR3 is TGTGCCAGCAGTCAAGGTCTGGGGAGGACTGAAGCTTTCTTT.

This clone was seen only a few times. The chain carries TRBV28 and TRBJ2-7; weak D call: TRBD1 (5 bases). From germline, CDR1 is MDHEN and CDR2 SYDVKM. This CDR3 spans 12 amino acids. V was pared by 6 bases and J by 5 bases, with 11 bases between. CDR3 residues: CASRTARNEQYF. The CDR3 DNA reads as TGTGCCAGCAGGACAGCCAGGAACGAGCAGTACTTC.

The chain carries TRBV19 and TRBJ2-6; 7 bases are a match to TRBD1. Losses at the gene ends were 9 bases for V and 3 bases for J; bases not matched to a gene: 14. The CDR3 runs 17 residues. The germline gives CDR1 LNHDA, CDR2 SQIVND (reference sequence). The CDR3 coding sequence is TGTGCCAGCAGAGTGGACAGGAGGATGAGTGGGGCCAACGTCCTGACTTTC. The encoded protein is CASRVDRRMSGANVLTF.

This clone was seen more than once but under ten times. The chain is built from TRBV5-4 and TRBJ2-3; no definite D call. The CDR3 has 14 residues. From germline, CDR1 is SGHNT and CDR2 YYREEE (reference sequence). The ends were cut back, 4 bases at V and 1 base at J, with 10 bases in the middle. CDR3 bases: TGTGCCAGCAGCCCACTAAGGCGCACAGATACGCAGTATTTT. Amino acids: CASSPLRRTDTQYF. The full variable domain, with the rest looked up from reference TRBV5-4 and TRBJ2-3, is ETGVTQSPTHLIKTRGQQVTLRCSSQSGHNTVSWYQQALGQGPQFIFQYYREEENGRGNFPPRFSGLQFPNYSSELNVNALELDDSALYLCASSPLRRTDTQYFGPGTRLTVL.

The chain joins TRBV3-1 (or the pseudogene TRBV3-2) to TRBJ1-1; D is undetermined. The V end lost 0 bases, the J end lost 11 bases, and 13 bases lay between the germline ends. Per germline, CDR1 LGHDT and CDR2 YNNKEL (reference sequence). The CDR3 runs 13 residues. The CDR3 nucleotides are TGTGCCAGCAGCCAAGACATGTCGGGGTGGGCTTTCTTT. Protein: CASSQDMSGWAFF.

A note on this clone: Other DNA sequences in this sample translate to the same CDR3. The chain couples TRBV5-1 to TRBJ2-2; D not resolved. CDR1 SGHRS and CDR2 YFSETQ come from the germline V gene. The germline V and J ends were trimmed by 0 bases and 0 bases, with 9 bases remaining between them. CDR3 size: 16 residues. This CDR3 reads CASSLGTGPNTGELFF. The CDR3 DNA is TGCGCCAGCAGCTTGGGAACGGGTCCGAACACCGGGGAGCTGTTTTTT.

The chain is built from TRBV30 and TRBJ2-2, with 8 bases matching TRBD2. There are 15 residues in the CDR3. With 2 bases clipped from V and 6 bases from J, the junction kept 8 bases outside the gene matches. Germline loops: CDR1 GTSNPN, CDR2 SVGIG (reference sequence). The CDR3 DNA is TGTGCCTGGAGTCGGGGGGGAGGAGAGCCCGGGGAGCTGTTTTTT. Encoded protein: CAWSRGGGEPGELFF.

The chain combines TRBV11-2 with TRBJ2-1; 8 bases map to TRBD1. V dropped 2 bases and J dropped 9; count of bases not matched to a gene: 6. This CDR3 comprises 14 residues. Germline V gene lookup returns CDR1 SGHAT and CDR2 FQNNGV. DNA of the CDR3: TGTGCCAGCAGCTTACAGGGGGCGCGGGGTGAGCAGTTCTTC. Translating gives CASSLQGARGEQFF.

The gene calls are TRBV30 and TRBJ2-2; D is undetermined. The CDR3 length is 11 residues. V lost 0 bases and J lost 8, with 4 bases in between. The germline V gene encodes CDR1 GTSNPN and CDR2 SVGIG (reference sequence). The CDR3 DNA reads TGTGCCTGGAGTGTACGGGGGGAGCTGTTTTTT. It encodes CAWSVRGELFF.

This clone was detected only once. The chain carries TRBV30 and TRBJ2-1; TRBD2 might be the D (5 bases). Deletions cut 1 base from V and 10 bases from J, with 11 bases between. The germline CDR1 and CDR2 sequences are GTSNPN and SVGIG (reference sequence). This CDR3 has 12 residues. CDR3 sequence: CAWSGGRLEQFF. The CDR3 DNA follows: TGTGCCTGGAGTGGAGGGAGACTAGAGCAGTTCTTC.

This clone was picked up one time. The chain uses TRBV7-2 and TRBJ2-7, with TRBD2 identical over 7 bases. In germline, CDR1 is SGHTA, CDR2 FQGNSA. Trimming cost V 4 bases and J 0 bases; bases outside gene matches: 3. The CDR3 spans 14 residues. CDR3 in DNA: TGTGCCAGCAGCTCGACTAGCTTCTCCTACGAGCAGTACTTC. Amino acid sequence: CASSSTSFSYEQYF.

The chain uses TRBV7-9 and TRBJ2-4; the D is unclear. The V gene lost 2 bases and the J gene lost 0 bases, with 5 bases spanning the gap. This CDR3 is 14 amino acids long. CDR1 is SEHNR, CDR2 FQNEAQ, per germline (reference sequence). CDR3 region: CASSLSSAKNIQYF. In DNA, the CDR3 is TGTGCCAGCAGCTTATCTTCAGCCAAAAACATTCAGTACTTC.

V gene TRBV2 combines with J gene TRBJ2-3, with 11 bases lining up with TRBD2. Per the germline V gene, CDR1 is SNHLY and CDR2 is FYNNEI. V lost 7 bases to trimming and J lost 8 bases; unmatched junction nucleotides: 11. This CDR3 spans 15 amino acids. The CDR3 here is CASMTSGILEGTQYF. CDR3 DNA sequence: TGTGCCAGCATGACTAGCGGGATCCTTGAGGGTACGCAGTATTTT.

This CDR3 is CASSFPSLAGGTYNEQFF. DNA of the CDR3: TGTGCCAGCAGTTTCCCGTCGCTAGCGGGAGGAACCTACAATGAGCAGTTCTTC. The genes are TRBV28 and TRBJ2-1; 11 nucleotides align to TRBD2. Looked up from germline, CDR1 is MDHEN and CDR2 is SYDVKM. The CDR3 loop spans 18 amino acids. The trim removed 3 bases at V and 2 bases at J, leaving 9 bases unmatched.

This clone was picked up one time. The chain is built from TRBV28 and TRBJ1-3; the D gene is possibly TRBD1 (5 bases). CDR1 is MDHEN, CDR2 SYDVKM, per germline. CDR3 length: 14 amino acids. V lost 8 bases to trimming and J lost 4 bases, with 15 bases between them. The CDR3 region is CASSTRAGGNTIYF. Written as DNA, the CDR3 is TGTGCCAGCTCCACCAGGGCGGGAGGAAACACCATATATTTT.

The gene calls are TRBV4-2 and TRBJ2-1, with 9 bases matching TRBD2. The CDR3 covers 19 residues. Germline V gives CDR1 LGHNA, CDR2 YNFKEQ. The V gene end was trimmed by 2 bases and the J gene end by 6 bases; junction bases not matched to a gene: 17. Here the CDR3 reads CASSQTHSGSLGKTNEQFF. CDR3 coding DNA: TGTGCCAGCAGCCAAACTCATAGCGGGAGTCTTGGAAAAACCAATGAGCAGTTCTTC.

The CDR3 region is CASSGQRGTEAFF. The CDR3 DNA follows: TGTGCCAGCAGTGGCCAAAGGGGGACTGAAGCTTTCTTT. J is TRBJ1-1 and V is TRBV12-3 or TRBV12-4; perhaps TRBD1 as D (6 bases). CDR3 size: 13 residues. V shed 5 bases and J shed 5 bases, with 12 bases lying between them.

The chain uses TRBV7-9 and TRBJ1-4, with TRBD1 matching 7 bases. CDR1 and CDR2 (germline): SEHNR, FQNEAQ (reference sequence). The CDR3 contains 14 residues. V shed 5 bases and J 3 bases; nucleotides not matched to a gene: 3. The CDR3 nucleotides read TGTGCCAGCAGCGAGGGACAGCCTAATGAAAAACTGTTTTTT. Protein: CASSEGQPNEKLFF.

V usage is TRBV18 and J usage is TRBJ2-5, with D unclear. Germline V lookup: CDR1 KGHSH, CDR2 LQKENI. Trimming left V 7 bases short and J 2 bases short, with 11 bases between. CDR3 size: 13 residues. CDR3 sequence (DNA): TGTGCCAGCTTTACTACTGTACAAGAGACCCAGTACTTC. Residues: CASFTTVQETQYF.

The chain employs TRBV21-1 and TRBJ2-2; TRBD1, the table's D call, was not compared with the DNA. TRBV21-1 is marked as a pseudogene. The CDR3 is 16 residues long. The CDR3 DNA reads TGTGCCAGCAGCCCCCCGGGACAGGGTAACACCGGGGAGCTGTTTTTT. Its translation: CASSPPGQGNTGELFF.

The rearrangement links TRBV29-1 to TRBJ1-1; no clear D. The germline gives CDR1 SQVTM, CDR2 ANQGSEA. Trimming took 1 base from V and 4 from J, leaving 13 bases between them. The CDR3 covers 14 residues. This CDR3 reads CSVEARFGGTEAFF. CDR3 DNA sequence: TGCAGCGTTGAAGCGAGGTTCGGTGGCACTGAAGCTTTCTTT.